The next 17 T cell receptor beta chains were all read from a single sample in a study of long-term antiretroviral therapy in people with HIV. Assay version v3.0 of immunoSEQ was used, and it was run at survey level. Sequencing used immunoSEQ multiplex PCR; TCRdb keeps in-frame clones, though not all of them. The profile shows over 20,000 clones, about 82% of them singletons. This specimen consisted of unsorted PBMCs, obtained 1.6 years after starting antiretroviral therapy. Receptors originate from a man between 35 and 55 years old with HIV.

CDR3 sequence (DNA): TGTGCCTGGAGTAGCCGGCAGGGAGCGTTTGGAGGCAATCAGCCCCAGCATTTT. Its protein is CAWSSRQGAFGGNQPQHF. This chain uses TRBV30 with TRBJ1-5, with D perhaps TRBD1 (5 bases). The V end lost 2 bases, the J end lost 2 bases, and 22 bases lay between the germline ends. The CDR3 is 18 residues long. Germline CDR1 reads GTSNPN; CDR2 reads SVGIG (reference sequence). The complete variable domain, with remaining parts taken from reference TRBV30 and TRBJ1-5, reads SQTIHQWPATLVQPVGSPLSLECTVEGTSNPNLYWYRQAAGRGLQLLFYSVGIGQISSEVPQNLSASRPQDRQFILSSKKLLLSDSGFYLCAWSSRQGAFGGNQPQHFGDGTRLSIL.

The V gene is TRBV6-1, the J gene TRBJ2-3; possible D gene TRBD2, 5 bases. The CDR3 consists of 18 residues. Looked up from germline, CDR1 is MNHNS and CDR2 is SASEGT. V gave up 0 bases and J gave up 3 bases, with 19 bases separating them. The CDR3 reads CASSEATYYGGQTDTQYF. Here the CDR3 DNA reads TGTGCCAGCAGTGAAGCAACCTACTACGGAGGTCAGACAGATACGCAGTATTTT.

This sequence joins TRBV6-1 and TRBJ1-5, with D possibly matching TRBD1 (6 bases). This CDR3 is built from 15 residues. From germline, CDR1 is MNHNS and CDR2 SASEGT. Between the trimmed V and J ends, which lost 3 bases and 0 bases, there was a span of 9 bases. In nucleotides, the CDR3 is TGTGCCAGCAGTGAGGACAGCTATAGCAATCAGCCCCAGCATTTT. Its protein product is CASSEDSYSNQPQHF.

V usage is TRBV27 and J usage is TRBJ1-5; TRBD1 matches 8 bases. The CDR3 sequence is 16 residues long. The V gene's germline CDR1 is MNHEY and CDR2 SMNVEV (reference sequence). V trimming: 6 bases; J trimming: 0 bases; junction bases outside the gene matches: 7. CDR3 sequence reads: CASSPGQGFSNQPQHF. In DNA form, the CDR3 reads TGTGCCAGCAGCCCCGGACAGGGATTTAGCAATCAGCCCCAGCATTTT.

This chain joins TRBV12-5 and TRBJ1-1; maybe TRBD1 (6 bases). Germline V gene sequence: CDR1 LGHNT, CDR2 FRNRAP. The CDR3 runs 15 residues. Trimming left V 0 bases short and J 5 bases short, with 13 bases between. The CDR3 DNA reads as TGTGCTAGTGGTTTGGTAGTGGCAGGGGTTACTGAAGCTTTCTTT. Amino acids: CASGLVVAGVTEAFF.

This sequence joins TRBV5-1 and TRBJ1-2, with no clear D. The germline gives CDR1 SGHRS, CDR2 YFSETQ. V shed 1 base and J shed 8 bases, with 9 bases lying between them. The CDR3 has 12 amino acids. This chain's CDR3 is CASSLRTDGYTF. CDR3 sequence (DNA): TGCGCCAGCAGCTTGAGAACGGACGGCTACACCTTC.

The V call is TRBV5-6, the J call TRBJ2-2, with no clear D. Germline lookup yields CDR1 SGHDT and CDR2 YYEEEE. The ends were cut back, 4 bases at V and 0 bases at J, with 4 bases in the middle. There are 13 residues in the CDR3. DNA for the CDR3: TGTGCCAGCAGCGCCCCGAACACCGGGGAGCTGTTTTTT. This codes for CASSAPNTGELFF. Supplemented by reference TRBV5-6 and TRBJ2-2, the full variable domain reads DAGVTQSPTHLIKTRGQQVTLRCSPKSGHDTVSWYQQALGQGPQFIFQYYEEEERQRGNFPDRFSGHQFPNYSSELNVNALLLGDSALYLCASSAPNTGELFFGEGSRLTVL.

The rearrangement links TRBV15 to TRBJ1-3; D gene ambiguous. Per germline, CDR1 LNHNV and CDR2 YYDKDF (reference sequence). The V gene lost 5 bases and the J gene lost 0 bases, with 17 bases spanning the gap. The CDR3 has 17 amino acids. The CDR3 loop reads CATSPLGANASGNTIYF. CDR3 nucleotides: TGTGCCACCAGCCCCCTGGGAGCAAACGCCTCTGGAAACACCATATATTTT.

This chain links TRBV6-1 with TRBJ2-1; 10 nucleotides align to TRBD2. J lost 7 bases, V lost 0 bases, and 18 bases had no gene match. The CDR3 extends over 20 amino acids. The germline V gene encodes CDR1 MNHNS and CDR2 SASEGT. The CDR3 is CASSEALFYLSSGRGNEQFF. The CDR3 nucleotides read TGTGCCAGCAGTGAAGCGCTTTTTTATCTTTCTAGCGGGAGAGGAAATGAGCAGTTCTTC.

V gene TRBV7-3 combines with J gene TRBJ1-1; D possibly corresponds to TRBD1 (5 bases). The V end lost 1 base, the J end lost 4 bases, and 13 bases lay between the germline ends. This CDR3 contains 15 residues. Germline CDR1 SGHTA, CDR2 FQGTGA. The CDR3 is CASSLIGGVTTEAFF. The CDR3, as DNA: TGTGCCAGCAGCTTAATCGGGGGGGTAACCACTGAAGCTTTCTTT.

CDR3 nucleotides: TGTGCCAGCAGCATGGGAAACTATGGCTACACCTTC. The encoded protein is CASSMGNYGYTF. V gene TRBV5-5 combines with J gene TRBJ1-2, with D uncertain. Germline V gives CDR1 SGHKS, CDR2 YYEKEE (reference sequence). V was trimmed by 4 bases and J by 2 bases, leaving 6 bases between them. The CDR3 extends over 12 amino acids.

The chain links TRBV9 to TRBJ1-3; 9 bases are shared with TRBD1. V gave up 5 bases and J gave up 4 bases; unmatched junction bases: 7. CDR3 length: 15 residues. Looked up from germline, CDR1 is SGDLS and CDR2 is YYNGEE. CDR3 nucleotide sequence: TGTGCCAGCAGTGCCGGGACAGGGCGCGGAAACACCATATATTTT. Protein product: CASSAGTGRGNTIYF.

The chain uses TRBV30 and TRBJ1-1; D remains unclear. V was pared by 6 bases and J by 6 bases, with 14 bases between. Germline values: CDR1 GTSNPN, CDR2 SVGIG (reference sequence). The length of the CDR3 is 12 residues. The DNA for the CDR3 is TGTGCCTGCATTTTAGCATCCGCTGAAGCTTTCTTT. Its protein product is CACILASAEAFF.

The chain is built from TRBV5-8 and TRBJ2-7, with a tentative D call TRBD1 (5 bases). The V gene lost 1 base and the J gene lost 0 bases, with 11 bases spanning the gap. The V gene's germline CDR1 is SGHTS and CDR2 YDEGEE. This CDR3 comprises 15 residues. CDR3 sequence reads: CASSLIRANSYEQYF. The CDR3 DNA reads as TGTGCCAGCAGCTTGATCAGGGCGAACTCCTACGAGCAGTACTTC.

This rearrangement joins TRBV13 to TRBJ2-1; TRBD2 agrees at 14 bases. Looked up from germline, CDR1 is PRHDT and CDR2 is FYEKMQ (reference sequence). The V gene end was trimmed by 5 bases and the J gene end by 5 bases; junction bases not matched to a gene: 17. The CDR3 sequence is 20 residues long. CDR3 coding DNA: TGTGCCAGCAGCCCCCTTCCCCCGACTAGCGGGAGGGCGATCAACAATGAGCAGTTCTTC. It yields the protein CASSPLPPTSGRAINNEQFF.

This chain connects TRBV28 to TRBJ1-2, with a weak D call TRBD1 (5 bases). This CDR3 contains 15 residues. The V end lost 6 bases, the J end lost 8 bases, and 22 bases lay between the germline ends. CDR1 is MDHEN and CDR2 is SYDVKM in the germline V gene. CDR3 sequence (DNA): TGTGCCAGCAGACCCACTCGTGGGGGAGCGGAAGGCTACACCTTC. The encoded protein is CASRPTRGGAEGYTF.

The CDR3 DNA reads as TGTGCCAGCAGCCCCGGACAGGACAGTGAGGAGACCCAGTACTTC. Translation: CASSPGQDSEETQYF. The chain carries TRBV9 and TRBJ2-5; TRBD1 matches 7 bases. CDR1 is SGDLS and CDR2 is YYNGEE in the germline V gene. V was pared by 4 bases and J by 5 bases, with 11 bases of the junction left unmatched. The CDR3 is made up of 15 amino acids.